The subject of this entry is one T cell receptor (beta chain). The sample belongs to a study of cytomegalovirus exposure and HLA in healthy donors. 60 Vbeta and 13 Jbeta primers were used in PCR. The protocol was immunoSEQ multiplex PCR, while the TCRdb copy is restricted to in-frame clones and leaves out a portion. This sample yields about 130,000 clones, of which about four fifths are seen a single time; 3.6% belongs to the top ten. The donors gave bone marrow, and they were healthy. The CDR3 covers 15 residues. Trimming shortened V by 0 bases and J by 1 base, and 9 bases separated the two germline ends. Germline V gene lookup returns CDR1 MNHNY and CDR2 SVGAGI (reference sequence).

What was sequenced was PBMCs. The sequence was obtained from a woman between 35 and 50 years old in good health and CMV-seropositive. This sequence joins TRBV6-6 and TRBJ1-1, with D tentatively TRBD1 (6 bases). The CDR3 region is CASSYSLQGNTEAFF. The CDR3 coding sequence is TGTGCCAGCAGTTACTCTCTACAGGGGAACACTGAAGCTTTCTTT.